One sample yielded the 13 T cell receptor beta chains listed below, sequenced in a study of spatial heterogeneity in lung cancer. The time point was: sample taken at primary tumor resection. TCRdb re-analysed the 5' RACE reads in MiXCR, keeping a single row per CDR3 protein. The data contain 20,000 to 25,000 distinct CDR3 sequences, 3.5% to 5.5% of them singletons. The sequencing used PBMCs, collected at surgery. The receptors here all came from a male donor with early-stage non-small cell lung cancer.

The table lists this clonotype with many counts. The chain carries TRBV19 and TRBJ1-4, with D possibly TRBD1 on 5 matching bases. Between the trimmed V and J ends, which lost 7 bases and 4 bases, there was a span of 13 bases. This CDR3 has 14 amino acids. From germline, CDR1 is LNHDA and CDR2 SQIVND (reference sequence). The CDR3 DNA sequence: TGTGCCAGTAAAATTACAGGAGGTAATGAAAAACTGTTTTTT. This translates into CASKITGGNEKLFF.

This clonotype occurred many times. The V call is TRBV20-1, the J call TRBJ1-6; D gene unclear. The CDR3 covers 14 residues. The germline V gene has CDR1 DFQATT and CDR2 SNEGSKA (reference sequence). V lost 3 bases, J lost 7 bases, and 13 bases lay in between. CDR3 in amino acids: CSARAGSQNSPLHF. The CDR3 DNA is TGCAGTGCTAGGGCCGGGTCCCAAAATTCACCCCTCCACTTT.

The table lists this clonotype with many counts. The chain combines TRBV27 with TRBJ2-1; a possible D gene is TRBD2 (5 bases). CDR3 size: 17 residues. From germline, CDR1 is MNHEY and CDR2 SMNVEV (reference sequence). V was pared by 1 base and J by 0 bases, with 13 bases between. The CDR3 region has the DNA TGTGCCAGCAGTTTATGGACTGGCCAGAGCTCCTACAATGAGCAGTTCTTC. Translating it yields CASSLWTGQSSYNEQFF.

This clonotype has ten or more counts. The chain couples TRBV24-1 to TRBJ2-7; D might be TRBD1 (6 bases). The germline V and J ends were trimmed by 4 bases and 4 bases, with 10 bases remaining between them. Germline values: CDR1 KGHDR, CDR2 SFDVKD. The CDR3 totals 13 residues. The CDR3 DNA sequence: TGTGCCACCAGTGAGTTGCAGGGGTACGAGCAGTACTTC. It is translated as CATSELQGYEQYF.

The sample holds many counts of this clonotype. The rearrangement joins TRBV28 to TRBJ1-1, with 10 positions matching TRBD1. V was clipped by 4 bases and J by 4 bases; unmatched bases: 6. The CDR3 has 15 residues. Germline V gene data show CDR1 as MDHEN and CDR2 as SYDVKM. The CDR3 spells CASSSRTGGGTEAFF. CDR3 sequence (DNA): TGTGCCAGCAGTTCGAGGACAGGGGGAGGCACTGAAGCTTTCTTT.

The chain couples TRBV9 to TRBJ2-5; maybe TRBD1 (6 bases). Germline V gene lookup returns CDR1 SGDLS and CDR2 YYNGEE. The CDR3 covers 15 residues. The V end lost 2 bases, the J end lost 5 bases, and 16 bases lay between the germline ends. The CDR3 DNA reads TGTGCCAGCAGCGTTGCCGGGACATCGAGGGAGACCCAGTACTTC. This gives the protein CASSVAGTSRETQYF.

In this sample, this clonotype turned up a few times. The rearrangement joins TRBV6-5 to TRBJ1-5; D may be TRBD1 (6 bases). CDR1 is MNHEY and CDR2 is SVGAGI in the germline V gene. The V gene lost 2 bases and the J gene lost 1 base, with 15 bases spanning the gap. CDR3 length equals 17 residues. The DNA for the CDR3 is TGTGCCAGCAGTTACGGGCAGGGGCCCTGGAGCAATCAGCCCCAGCATTTT. It encodes CASSYGQGPWSNQPQHF.

This clonotype was recorded many times. The genes are TRBV28 and TRBJ2-7, with D unclear. Trimming cost V 3 bases and J 6 bases, with 3 bases left between them. Germline assignment: CDR1 MDHEN and CDR2 SYDVKM. This CDR3 comprises 10 residues. DNA for the CDR3: TGTGCCAGCAGTTTTGGCGAGCAGTACTTC. This gives the protein CASSFGEQYF.

This chain uses TRBV27 with TRBJ2-7; 8 bases agree with TRBD1. CDR1 and CDR2 from the germline V gene are MNHEY and SMNVEV (reference sequence). V lost 2 bases, J lost 2 bases, and 2 bases stayed unmatched. The CDR3 runs 14 residues. The CDR3 nucleotides are TGTGCCAGCAGTTTAGACAGGGGACCCTACGAGCAGTACTTC. It specifies CASSLDRGPYEQYF.

Many counts were recorded for this clonotype. The genes are TRBV7-2 and TRBJ1-5; D uncertain. The CDR3 extends over 14 amino acids. Trimming shortened V by 0 bases and J by 4 bases, and 7 bases separated the two germline ends. Germline V gives CDR1 SGHTA, CDR2 FQGNSA. Written as DNA, the CDR3 is TGTGCCAGCAGCTTAGCAGGAGGGAATCAGCCCCAGCATTTT. It translates to CASSLAGGNQPQHF.

In this sample, this clonotype turned up many times. The chain couples TRBV9 to TRBJ2-3, with D unclear. The CDR3 spans 15 residues. V was pared by 0 bases and J by 4 bases, with 12 bases between. Per germline, CDR1 SGDLS and CDR2 YYNGEE. The CDR3 coding sequence is TGTGCCAGCAGCGTAGAACCAGCCCTCCCAGATACGCAGTATTTT. Its protein is CASSVEPALPDTQYF.

This clonotype was seen many times. This chain connects TRBV5-5 to TRBJ2-1, with 12 bases identical to TRBD2. There are 15 residues in the CDR3. Germline values: CDR1 SGHKS, CDR2 YYEKEE (reference sequence). V lost 7 bases to trimming and J lost 0 bases; unmatched junction nucleotides: 2. CDR3 coding DNA: TGTGCCAGCCAACTAGCGGGAGGCTCCTACAATGAGCAGTTCTTC. This encodes CASQLAGGSYNEQFF.

The table lists this clonotype with many counts. V is TRBV4-2 and J is TRBJ2-7, with 11 bases lining up with TRBD1. Germline lookup yields CDR1 LGHNA and CDR2 YNFKEQ. This CDR3 contains 17 residues. V lost 4 bases and J lost 4; bases outside the gene matches: 12. CDR3 nucleotide sequence: TGTGCCAGCAGCCGCAACCTGGCGGGACAGGGGGGTTACGAGCAGTACTTC. This codes for CASSRNLAGQGGYEQYF.